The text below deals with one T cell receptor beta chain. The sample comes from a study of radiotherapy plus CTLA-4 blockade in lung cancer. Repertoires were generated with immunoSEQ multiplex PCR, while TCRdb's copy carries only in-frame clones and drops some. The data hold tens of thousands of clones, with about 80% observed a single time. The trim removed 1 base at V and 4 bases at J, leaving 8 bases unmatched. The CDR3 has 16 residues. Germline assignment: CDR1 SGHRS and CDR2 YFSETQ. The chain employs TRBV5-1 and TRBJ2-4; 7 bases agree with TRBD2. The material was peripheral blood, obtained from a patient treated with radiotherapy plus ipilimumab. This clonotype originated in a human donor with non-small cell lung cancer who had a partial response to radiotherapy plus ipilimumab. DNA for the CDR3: TGCGCCAGCAGCTTGTTAGGACTAGAGGAGAAAAACATTCAGTACTTC. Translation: CASSLLGLEEKNIQYF.